This T cell receptor beta chain came from a study of OX40 agonist ivuxolimab in advanced cancers. About the full investigation: The costimulatory receptor OX40 (CD134) was targeted by ivuxolimab, a fully human IgG2 agonistic monoclonal antibody. Intravenous ivuxolimab was administered to patients every 2 weeks at six dose levels: 0.01, 0.1, 0.3, 1.5, 3 and 10 mg/kg. Among the roughly 52 dose-escalation patients, around 20 had hepatocellular carcinoma, 15 or so melanoma, 9 renal cell carcinoma and 9 head and neck cancer. A male proportion of 70% to 90% and a mean age of 60 years, ranging from about 23 to 79, were recorded for the dose-escalation cohort. Patients were allowed to have had prior anti-PD-1, anti-PD-L1 or anti-CTLA-4 therapy, and around 40% of the dose-escalation patients had previously received checkpoint inhibitors. Three dose-escalation patients achieved partial responses, one with hepatocellular carcinoma and two with cutaneous melanoma. Peripheral TCRbeta sequencing was intended to test whether TCR sequence diversity was altered and clonal T-cell expansion was caused by ivuxolimab. The monotherapy dose-escalation portion (N = 52 patients) of the phase I ivuxolimab trial is reported in the paper.

For sequencing of the TCRbeta CDR3 region, genomic DNA was extracted from the sorted cells. TCRbeta CDR3 regions were sequenced using the immunoSEQ Assay. The table comes from immuneACCESS by way of TCRdb, which keeps in-frame sequences with V and J called. Part of the clones is missing from these tables; in studies checked, under half for an unresolved V gene and the rest for unknown reasons. The table for this sample lists 12,000 to 15,000 clones; under 80% of them were counted only once. The top ten clones comprise 25% to 35% of the sample. Measured from the cysteine to the phenylalanine, the CDR3 is 16 residues long. The retained sequence is limited to the CDR3, 48 bases, with the frame set at the first base. The germline V gene encodes CDR1 MNHEY and CDR2 SMNVEV (reference sequence). V is trimmed back by 6 bases and J by 4 bases, and the junction contains 12 bases that no gene match accounts for.

Results the study describes overall, beyond this receptor: Low levels of normalized T-cell clonal expansion were also shown by some nonresponding patients. The antigen specificity of the clonally expanded peripheral T cells was not determined. On average, CD8+ T cells showed more expanded clones than CD4+ T cells after ivuxolimab. Partial responders in the 0.1-3.0 mg/kg groups had among the lowest normalized peripheral clonal expansion, especially among CD8+ T cells. At doses of 0.1 to 3.0 mg/kg, clonal expansion of both CD4+ and CD8+ T cells in blood was seen between baseline and week 6.

To note about this clone: Its specific antigen is unknown. Within one base of it there is no much larger clone, and no base qualities were kept.

Patients with a history of autoimmune disease or receiving systemic immunosuppression were excluded from the trial. In every dose cohort, peripheral blood was drawn for TCR sequencing at baseline, cycle 4 day 1, and cycle 7 day 1. Samples were obtained from an open-label, multicenter, first-in-human phase I dose-escalation trial of ivuxolimab. Adults with locally advanced or metastatic head and neck squamous cell, hepatocellular, melanoma or renal cell carcinoma were enrolled in the trial. CD4+ and CD8+ T cells were sorted separately from peripheral blood before TCR sequencing. The specimen comprised CD4+ or CD8+ T cells sorted from blood, sampled in a trial of the OX40 agonist ivuxolimab. The clonotype comes from an adult with an advanced solid tumor such as melanoma, head and neck, liver or kidney cancer. The receptor chain draws on TRBV27 and TRBJ2-3; a stretch of 8 junction bases matches TRBD2. The sequence in DNA is TGTGCCAGCAGACCCCCAGCGGGAGTTCTTGCAGATACGCAGTATTTT. Protein translation: CASRPPAGVLADTQYF.